The 20 T cell receptor beta chains below come from one sample, sequenced in a study of T cell therapy after organ transplantation. Time point noted: 20-29 weeks after completion of therapy. The method was immunoSEQ multiplex PCR; TCRdb's version includes in-frame clones alone and lacks a portion of them. This repertoire shows about 3,600 clones, about 69% found once; its top ten account for less than 45%. What these receptors recognize is not known. Sequencing used CD8+ T cells from blood, obtained after autologous CMV-specific T cell therapy. Receptor source: a human patient who had received a solid organ transplant and had CMV disease. Some T cells may arise from the graft donor.

V usage is TRBV2 and J usage is TRBJ2-7; 7 positions agree with TRBD1. CDR3 length: 16 residues. The V gene's germline CDR1 is SNHLY and CDR2 FYNNEI. The V gene end was trimmed by 1 base and the J gene end by 2 bases; junction bases not matched to a gene: 8. The CDR3 loop reads CASSEGGQGDPYEQYF. The CDR3 nucleotides are TGTGCCAGCAGTGAAGGAGGTCAGGGGGATCCCTACGAGCAGTACTTC.

The chain links TRBV29-1 to TRBJ1-3; TRBD1 might be the D (6 bases). CDR1 and CDR2 (germline): SQVTM, ANQGSEA. V was pared by 6 bases and J by 8 bases, with 8 bases between. The CDR3 runs to 10 residues. The CDR3 DNA is TGCAGCGTCAAGGGGGACACCATATATTTT. It translates to CSVKGDTIYF.

This sequence joins TRBV7-2 and TRBJ2-2; no definite D call. Germline CDR1 and CDR2: SGHTA and FQGNSA. V was trimmed by 5 bases and J by 8 bases, leaving 9 bases between them. The CDR3 spans 12 residues. DNA for the CDR3: TGTGCCAGCAGCCCCTCGTCGGGGGAGCTGTTTTTT. This translates into CASSPSSGELFF.

Only a few counts were recorded for this clone. The chain is built from TRBV6-4 and TRBJ2-2, with D possibly TRBD2 on 5 matching bases. Trimming removed 4 bases from V and 7 bases from J, with 13 bases in between. This CDR3 contains 14 residues. Germline CDR1 MRHNA, CDR2 SNTAGT. The CDR3 DNA reads as TGTGCCAGCAGTGCCTCAACAGCGGTCGGGGAGCTGTTTTTT. Protein: CASSASTAVGELFF.

The chain has TRBV6-5 and TRBJ2-3; 13 bases line up with TRBD2. The CDR3 is made up of 15 amino acids. V was pared by 6 bases and J by 4 bases, with 4 bases of the junction left unmatched. Germline V gives CDR1 MNHEY, CDR2 SVGAGI. In nucleotides, the CDR3 is TGTGCCAGCAGCCCTGGACTAGCGGGAGCAGATACGCAGTATTTT. Translation gives CASSPGLAGADTQYF.

Only one count was recorded for this clone. This chain links TRBV14 with TRBJ2-5, with D hard to call. The CDR3 is 14 residues long. Germline V gene data show CDR1 as SGHDN and CDR2 as FVKESK. V was shortened by 2 bases and J by 2 bases, with 9 bases between the two germline ends. Written as DNA, the CDR3 is TGTGCCAGCAGCCAAACGGACCTACAAGAGACCCAGTACTTC. Protein product: CASSQTDLQETQYF.

The V call is TRBV7-2, the J call TRBJ2-5, with D possibly being TRBD2 (7 bases). Trimming pared 6 bases from V and 0 bases from J, leaving 17 bases between. Germline loops: CDR1 SGHTA, CDR2 FQGNSA. The length of the CDR3 is 16 residues. The CDR3 region has the DNA TGTGCCAGCAGTCCTGTGGGGGGGCTCCACCAAGAGACCCAGTACTTC. This translates into CASSPVGGLHQETQYF.

V gene TRBV11-3 combines with J gene TRBJ2-2, with D unclear. Trimming took off 5 bases at V and 2 bases at J, with 12 bases between the two ends. Germline V gives CDR1 SGHNT, CDR2 YENEEA. The CDR3 extends over 15 amino acids. The CDR3 DNA reads TGTGCCAGCAGCCAGGACCGCGGCAACACCGGGGAGCTGTTTTTT. It encodes CASSQDRGNTGELFF.

The V gene is TRBV10-2, the J gene TRBJ1-2; unclear D gene. Trimming removed 4 bases from V and 1 base from J, with 4 bases in between. In germline, CDR1 is WSHSY, CDR2 SAAADI. This CDR3 is 12 amino acids long. Written as DNA, the CDR3 is TGCGCCAGCAGTGGGAATAACTATGGCTACACCTTC. It specifies CASSGNNYGYTF.

The chain uses TRBV5-8 and TRBJ2-5; 8 nucleotides align to TRBD1. J gave up 4 bases and V 0 bases, and 5 bases lay outside the gene matches. Germline V gene lookup returns CDR1 SGHTS and CDR2 YDEGEE. This CDR3 has 15 amino acids. The CDR3 nucleotides are TGTGCCAGCAGCTTGGAAGGACAGGGAGCAGAGACCCAGTACTTC. Translation: CASSLEGQGAETQYF.

This clone occurred a few times. Sequence at one end of the junction differs from germline and may be a read error. The sample carries other DNA sequences with the same CDR3. The genes are TRBV9 and TRBJ2-2, with 8 nucleotides matching TRBD2. CDR1 and CDR2 (germline): SGDLS, YYNGEE. This CDR3 has 19 residues. The CDR3, as DNA: TGTGCCAGCCGCGTAGTTCCAGCGGGAGAGGGGGGGGGCACCGGGGAGCTGTTTTTT. Its protein is CASRVVPAGEGGGTGELFF.

This clone came up a few times. The chain is built from TRBV6-1 and TRBJ2-7; 8 nucleotides line up with TRBD1. Trimming took 10 bases from V and 5 from J; bases not matched to a gene: 13. Germline CDR1 MNHNS, CDR2 SASEGT. The CDR3 length is 14 residues. The DNA of the CDR3 is TGTGCCACCGACAGGGGCGACGAAATCCACGAGCAGTACTTC. It encodes CATDRGDEIHEQYF.

This clone is a singleton in its sample. A read error may account for a junction end that differs from germline. DNA for the CDR3: TGCGCCAGCAGTCAAGTGGCTAGCGGGGGAATGGGGAATGAGCAGTTCTTC. Its protein is CASSQVASGGMGNEQFF. The V gene is TRBV4-1, the J gene TRBJ2-1; 10 bases map to TRBD2. The CDR3 extends over 17 amino acids. CDR1 MGHRA and CDR2 YSYEKL come from the germline V gene.

As to this clone: A far larger clone is only one base removed, so a read error is likely. The V call is TRBV7-4, the J call TRBJ2-7; the D gene could be TRBD1 or TRBD2 (5 bases each). V lost 0 bases and J 7 bases, leaving 13 bases between the germline ends. The germline V gene has CDR1 SGHVT and CDR2 SQSDAQ. There are 14 residues in the CDR3. As DNA, the CDR3 is TGTGCCAGCAGCTTAGCGAATGAGGGGTGGGAGCAGTACTTC. It encodes CASSLANEGWEQYF. The full variable domain, completed using reference TRBV7-4 and TRBJ2-7, is GAGVSQSPRYKVAKRGRDVALRCDSISGHVTLYWYRQTLGQGSEVLTYSQSDAQRDKSGRPSGRFSAERPERSVSTLKIQRTEQGDSAVYLCASSLANEGWEQYFGPGTRLTVT.

The V and J genes are TRBV29-1 and TRBJ2-1, with D unclear. The germline V and J ends were trimmed by 1 base and 0 bases, with 7 bases remaining between them. The V gene's germline CDR1 is SQVTM and CDR2 ANQGSEA. The CDR3 runs to 14 residues. The CDR3 DNA sequence: TGCAGCGTTGAAGGGCCGAGCTCCTACAATGAGCAGTTCTTC. Its protein is CSVEGPSSYNEQFF.

The chain combines TRBV6-6 with TRBJ1-2; weak D call: TRBD1 (5 bases). V was clipped by 2 bases and J by 1 base, with 11 bases between them. This CDR3 spans 15 amino acids. Germline V gene data show CDR1 as MNHNY and CDR2 as SVGAGI (reference sequence). CDR3 protein: CASSYRDPDNYGYTF. CDR3 coding DNA: TGTGCCAGCAGTTACCGGGACCCTGATAACTATGGCTACACCTTC.

The chain is built from TRBV14 and TRBJ2-4, with 9 positions matching TRBD2. J gave up 2 bases and V 4 bases, and 15 bases lay outside the gene matches. Germline CDR1 reads SGHDN; CDR2 reads FVKESK. The CDR3 runs to 19 residues. CDR3 in amino acids: CASSLPDLAGAWPKNIQYF. In DNA, the CDR3 is TGTGCCAGCAGCCTTCCCGACTTAGCGGGAGCGTGGCCCAAAAACATTCAGTACTTC.

Relative to its sample, this clone is medium-sized. The V gene is TRBV6-1, the J gene TRBJ2-5, with D possibly matching TRBD2 (5 bases). Germline-derived CDR1 and CDR2 are MNHNS and SASEGT. This CDR3 comprises 13 residues. V was shortened by 8 bases and J by 2 bases, with 12 bases between the two germline ends. The CDR3 reads CASWEQPQETQYF. The CDR3 coding sequence is TGTGCCAGCTGGGAGCAGCCGCAAGAGACCCAGTACTTC.

In its sample, this clone was seen a few times. The chain employs TRBV6-1 and TRBJ1-1; D is unclear. The germline V gene encodes CDR1 MNHNS and CDR2 SASEGT. The CDR3 contains 14 residues. Between the trimmed V and J ends, which lost 2 bases and 4 bases, there was a span of 11 bases. As DNA, the CDR3 is TGTGCCAGCAGTGAATATCGGGGTATCACTGAAGCTTTCTTT. It yields the protein CASSEYRGITEAFF.

This clone has a handful of counts. V usage is TRBV6-1 and J usage is TRBJ2-2, with a possible D match to TRBD1 (6 bases). Trimming removed 5 bases from V and 4 bases from J, with 14 bases in between. CDR1 is MNHNS and CDR2 is SASEGT in the germline V gene. This CDR3 has 15 residues. The CDR3 sequence: CASSLGTIITGELFF. In nucleotides, the CDR3 is TGTGCCAGCAGTTTGGGGACAATCATCACCGGGGAGCTGTTTTTT.